This T cell receptor beta chain derives from a study of regulatory T cells in long-lasting Graves disease (dated by TCRdb to the early 2020s). About the study as a whole: Antithyroid drugs had been taken for less than 3 months by newly diagnosed Graves' disease patients. Patients with persistent Graves' disease were compared with patients with newly diagnosed Graves' disease using TCR sequencing and RNA sequencing of peripheral blood. The study took place in China and was registered as a clinical trial. A total of approximately 35 samples were covered by TCR sequencing, comprising approximately 13 persistent and approximately 20 newly diagnosed Graves' disease patients.

Results the study describes overall, beyond this receptor: More public clonotypes were shared among persistent patients (about 2,800) than among newly diagnosed patients (966). The authors acknowledged the small sample size as a limitation that may reduce accuracy. Persistent disease showed preferential use of TRBV28, TRBJ1-2 and TRBJ2-5, whereas newly diagnosed disease favored TRBV20-1 and TRBJ2-1. Only peripheral blood was studied, because thyroid tissue, the primary lesion, was inaccessible. Sequencing and analysis were limited to the TCR beta chain. Lower TCR Shannon entropy and fewer highly expanded clones were observed in persistent Graves' disease patients than in newly diagnosed patients, which suggested clonal expansion.

This clonotype was counted only a few times. Its antigen remains undetermined. Given a much more abundant clone one base away, this may be a read error. The library relied on multiplex PCR. The run used an Illumina HiSeq 4000. TCR beta libraries were built with iRepertoire HTBI primers and Arm-PCR amplification of CDR3 regions. Before sequencing, the PCR products went through gel purification. The original pipeline was this. A total of roughly 67 TRBV and 14 TRBJ segments were identified across samples and were used for gene usage analysis of CDR3 amino acid clonotypes. COPE and FqMerger were used to merge filtered high-quality paired reads into contigs. BLAST was used to align contigs to IMGT TRBV, TRBD and TRBJ reference genes, with CDR3 defined following IMGT. Highly expanded clones were defined as clonotypes with a frequency above 0.1%. Repertoire diversity was measured by Shannon entropy, and V-J evenness by the Gini coefficient. Clonotypes shared by more than one individual were considered public. The public reads were run again by TCRdb, first through fastp at Q25 and then through MiXCR, and only productive beta chains were kept. Each CDR3 protein gets just one entry, which takes the most common genes and DNA from the rows behind it. None of the V and J calls come from the authors' own analysis; TCRdb made them. The sample table contains roughly 400,000 distinct CDR3 sequences; only one count was recorded for roughly 15% of them. Clones ranked in the top ten supply roughly 23% of the sample.

The time point label corresponds to: newly diagnosed GD, antithyroid drugs for less than 3 months. For both TCR sequencing and RNA sequencing, RNA was extracted from PBMCs using TRIzol. Graves' disease was diagnosed according to American Thyroid Association guidelines. Recruitment of patients was carried out at an endocrinology department in Xi'an, China. Each patient gave 8.5 to 9.5 milliliters of peripheral blood, collected in an EDTA anticoagulant tube. PBMCs were isolated by Ficoll Paque Plus density gradient separation without further T cell sorting. An Agilent 2100 Bioanalyzer and agarose gel were used to check RNA quality, and a NanoDrop 2000 was used to measure RNA concentration. The germline V gene specifies MNHEY as CDR1 and SVGEGT as CDR2. The V end loses 5 bases and the J end loses 6 bases, and a stretch of 8 bases separates them. The CDR3 measures 11 amino acids from cysteine to phenylalanine. The only DNA kept is the CDR3, 33 bases in frame from the first base.

These data are also associated with another study on T cells in Graves' hyperthyroidism and ophthalmopathy. Reported in the second study: Stable Graves' hyperthyroidism was defined as no progression to ophthalmopathy during 18 months of follow-up. Hyperthyroidism patients were newly diagnosed, had a disease duration of under 2 months, and were aged 18 to 65 years. The study excluded patients with uncontrolled infections, other autoimmune diseases, pregnancy or lactation. Diagnoses were based on clinical symptoms, serum thyroxine and TRAb, thyroid ultrasound and orbital computed tomography. For the first round of RT-PCR on the TCR CDR3, the HTBI primer set was used together with the Qiagen OneStep RT-PCR kit. Most expanded thyroid clonotypes (frequency above 0.001) were also detected in blood, a finding suggesting that blood repertoires may reflect thyroid immune responses. A 13 V-J signature model separated ophthalmopathy from stable hyperthyroidism, with around 90% sensitivity and roughly 81% specificity in cross-validation and 80%/75% in testing. In validation, the model predicted progression to ophthalmopathy with approximately 70% sensitivity and roughly 72% specificity, a median of 6.5 months before onset. A discovery cohort of approximately 100 patients, about 44 with Graves' ophthalmopathy and 57 with stable Graves' hyperthyroidism, was used to find distinguishing TCR V-J signatures. An independent validation cohort of fewer than 20 hyperthyroidism patients and some 15 patients who later progressed to ophthalmopathy tested prospective prediction of ophthalmopathy. The 100 or so discovery patients were divided at random into training and test sets in a 7:3 ratio. In about 6 Graves' hyperthyroidism patients, the study also compared T-cell repertoires from thyroid tissue with T-cell repertoires from blood. Following sampling, methimazole starting at 30 mg daily was given to hyperthyroidism patients, and high-dose intravenous methylprednisolone was given to ophthalmopathy patients. Libraries were constructed in a second round of multiplex PCR, after which size selection and purification were performed. Sequencing of the libraries was done on an Illumina HiSeq2000 using paired-end 100 bp reads. SOAPnuke was used to process the raw data, removing reads that contained adapters or uncalled bases, had a mean Phred below 15, or lacked an exact match to the constant primer or identifier. High-quality paired reads were merged with COPE v1.2.5, and unique nucleotide sequences were defined as clonotypes. MiTCR v1.1 was used to align clonotypes to the IMGT TRBV, TRBD and TRBJ reference segments. Only V-J combinations with frequency above 0.0001, covering about 99% of repertoires, were analysed. The TCS score was defined as the ratio of F50 (clonal expansion) to E x V (chaos), calculated using BLOSUM62-based TCRdist between CDR3 peptides within each V-J. Welch's t-statistics and random forest reduced fewer than 600 V-J features to around 14, which were used in a naive Bayes classifier (R e1071). Sample size was not statistically predetermined, and investigators were not blinded to group allocation. The paper reports TCR Vbeta CDR3 sequencing of 140 or so peripheral blood samples: over 40 ophthalmopathy, roughly 74 hyperthyroidism and around 17 progressor patients.

This chain joins TRBV6-2 or TRBV6-3 to TRBJ2-7; the D match is possibly TRBD1 or TRBD2, with 5 bases aligned in each. The specimen was peripheral blood mononuclear cells (PBMCs), collected at new diagnosis, from a patient treated with antithyroid drugs. This receptor was obtained from a young woman with Graves disease. Donor details come from another sample of the same person, matched by shared clones. The DNA is TGTGCCAGCAGTACGGGACGCGAGCAGTACTTC. This is translated as CASSTGREQYF.